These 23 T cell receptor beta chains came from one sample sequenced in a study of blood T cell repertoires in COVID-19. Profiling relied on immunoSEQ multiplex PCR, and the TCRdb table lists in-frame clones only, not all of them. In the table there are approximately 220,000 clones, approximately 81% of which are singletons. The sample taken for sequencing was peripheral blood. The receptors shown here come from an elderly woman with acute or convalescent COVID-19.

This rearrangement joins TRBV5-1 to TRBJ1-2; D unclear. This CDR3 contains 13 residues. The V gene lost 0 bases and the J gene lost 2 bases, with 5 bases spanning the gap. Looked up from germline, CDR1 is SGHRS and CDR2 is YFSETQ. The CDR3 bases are TGCGCCAGCAGCTTGGCGCAGAACTATGGCTACACCTTC. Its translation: CASSLAQNYGYTF.

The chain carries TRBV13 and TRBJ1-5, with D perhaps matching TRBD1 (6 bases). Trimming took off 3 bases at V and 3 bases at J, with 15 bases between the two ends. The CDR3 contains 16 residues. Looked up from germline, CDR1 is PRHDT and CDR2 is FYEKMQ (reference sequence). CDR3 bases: TGTGCCAGCAGCTTTGGCAGGGGTTTGAACAATCAGCCCCAGCATTTT. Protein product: CASSFGRGLNNQPQHF.

The CDR3 reads CASSLESPGYEQYF. CDR3 bases: TGTGCCAGCAGCTTAGAGAGTCCAGGCTACGAGCAGTACTTC. The chain is built from TRBV7-8 and TRBJ2-7; D gene uncertain. Between the trimmed V and J ends, which lost 1 base and 3 bases, there was a span of 10 bases. Germline CDR1 is SGHVS and CDR2 is FQNEAQ. The CDR3 runs to 14 residues.

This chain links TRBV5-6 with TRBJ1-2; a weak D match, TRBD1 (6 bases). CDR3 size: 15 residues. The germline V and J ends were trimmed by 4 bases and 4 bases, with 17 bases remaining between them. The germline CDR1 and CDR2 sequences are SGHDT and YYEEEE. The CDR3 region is CASSRTGGALYGYTF. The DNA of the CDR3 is TGTGCCAGCAGCAGGACGGGGGGCGCCCTCTATGGCTACACCTTC.

The CDR3 DNA sequence: TGTGCCAGCAGTTACTCGATGGGGGGGACCACTGAAGCTTTCTTT. As protein: CASSYSMGGTTEAFF. The chain has TRBV6-5 and TRBJ1-1; possibly TRBD1 for D (5 bases). The germline gives CDR1 MNHEY, CDR2 SVGAGI. The CDR3 covers 15 residues. V gave up 0 bases and J gave up 4 bases, with 12 bases separating them.

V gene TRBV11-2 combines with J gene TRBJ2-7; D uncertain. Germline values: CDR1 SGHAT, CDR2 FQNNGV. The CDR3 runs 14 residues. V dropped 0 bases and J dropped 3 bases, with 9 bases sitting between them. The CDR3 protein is CASSLEITSYEQYF. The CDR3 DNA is TGTGCCAGCAGCTTAGAGATTACGAGCTACGAGCAGTACTTC.

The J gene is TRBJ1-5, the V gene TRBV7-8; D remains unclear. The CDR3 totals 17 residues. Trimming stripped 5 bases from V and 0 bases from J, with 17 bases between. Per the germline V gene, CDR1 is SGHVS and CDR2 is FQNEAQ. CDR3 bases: TGTGCCAGCAGCCAAACGCGGGGTTCGTATAGCAATCAGCCCCAGCATTTT. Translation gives CASSQTRGSYSNQPQHF.

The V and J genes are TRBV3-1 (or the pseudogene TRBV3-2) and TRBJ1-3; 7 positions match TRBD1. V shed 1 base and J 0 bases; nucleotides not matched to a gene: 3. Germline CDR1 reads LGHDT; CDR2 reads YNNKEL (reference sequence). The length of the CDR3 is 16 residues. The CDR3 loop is CASSQGPGGSGNTIYF. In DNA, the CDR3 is TGTGCCAGCAGCCAAGGCCCAGGGGGCTCTGGAAACACCATATATTTT.

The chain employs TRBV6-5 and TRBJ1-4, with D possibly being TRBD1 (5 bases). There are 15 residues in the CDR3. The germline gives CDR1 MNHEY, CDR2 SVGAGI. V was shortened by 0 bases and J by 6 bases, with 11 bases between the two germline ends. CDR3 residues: CASSYSGSGDEKLFF. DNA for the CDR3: TGTGCCAGCAGTTACTCAGGATCGGGGGATGAAAAACTGTTTTTT.

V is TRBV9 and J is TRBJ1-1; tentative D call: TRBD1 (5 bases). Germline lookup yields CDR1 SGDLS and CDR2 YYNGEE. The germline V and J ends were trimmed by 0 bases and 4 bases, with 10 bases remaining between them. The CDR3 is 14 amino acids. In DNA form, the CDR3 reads TGTGCCAGCAGCGTAGCCGGCAGGGCCACTGAAGCTTTCTTT. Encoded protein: CASSVAGRATEAFF.

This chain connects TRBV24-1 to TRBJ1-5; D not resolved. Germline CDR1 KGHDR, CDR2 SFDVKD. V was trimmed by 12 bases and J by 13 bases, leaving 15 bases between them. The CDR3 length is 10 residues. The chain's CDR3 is CASHSFGQHF. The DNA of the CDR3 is TGTGCCTCCCACAGTTTCGGTCAGCATTTT.

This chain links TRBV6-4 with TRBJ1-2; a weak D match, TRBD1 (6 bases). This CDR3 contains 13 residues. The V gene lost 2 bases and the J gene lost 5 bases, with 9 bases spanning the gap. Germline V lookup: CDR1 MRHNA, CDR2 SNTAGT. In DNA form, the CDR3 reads TGTGCCAGCAGTGACACAGGGCAATATGGCTACACCTTC. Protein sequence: CASSDTGQYGYTF.

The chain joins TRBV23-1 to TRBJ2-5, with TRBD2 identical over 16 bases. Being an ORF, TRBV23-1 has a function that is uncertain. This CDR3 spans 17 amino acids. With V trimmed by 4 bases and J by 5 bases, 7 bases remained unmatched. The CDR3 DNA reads TGCGCCAGCAGTCTGGTCGGGGGACTAGCGGGAGGGGAGACCCAGTACTTC. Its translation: CASSLVGGLAGGETQYF.

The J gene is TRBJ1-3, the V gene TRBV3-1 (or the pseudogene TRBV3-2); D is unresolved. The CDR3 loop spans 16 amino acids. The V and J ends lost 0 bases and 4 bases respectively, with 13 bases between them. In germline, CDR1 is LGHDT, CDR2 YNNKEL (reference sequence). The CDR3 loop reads CASSQERKALGNTIYF. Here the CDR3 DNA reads TGTGCCAGCAGCCAAGAGAGGAAGGCGCTCGGAAACACCATATATTTT.

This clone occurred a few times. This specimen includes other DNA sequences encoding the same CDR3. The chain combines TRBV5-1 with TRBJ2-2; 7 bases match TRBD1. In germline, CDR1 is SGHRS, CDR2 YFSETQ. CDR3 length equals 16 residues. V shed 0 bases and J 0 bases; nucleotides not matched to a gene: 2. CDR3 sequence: CASSLGQGANTGELFF. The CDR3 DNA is TGCGCCAGCAGCTTGGGGCAGGGGGCGAACACCGGGGAGCTGTTTTTT.

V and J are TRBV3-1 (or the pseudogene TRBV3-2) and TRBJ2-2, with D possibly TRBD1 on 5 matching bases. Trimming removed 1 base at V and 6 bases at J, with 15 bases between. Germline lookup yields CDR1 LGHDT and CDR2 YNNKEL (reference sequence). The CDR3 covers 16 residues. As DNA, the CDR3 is TGTGCCAGCAGCCAAGCGGGTACGGTAGGGGCCGGGGAGCTGTTTTTT. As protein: CASSQAGTVGAGELFF.

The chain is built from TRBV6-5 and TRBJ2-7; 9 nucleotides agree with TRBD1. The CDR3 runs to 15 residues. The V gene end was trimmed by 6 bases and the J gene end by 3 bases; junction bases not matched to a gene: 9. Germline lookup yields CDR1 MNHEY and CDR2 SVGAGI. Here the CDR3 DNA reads TGTGCCAGCAGGGCGATACAGGGGGCGAACTACGAGCAGTACTTC. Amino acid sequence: CASRAIQGANYEQYF.

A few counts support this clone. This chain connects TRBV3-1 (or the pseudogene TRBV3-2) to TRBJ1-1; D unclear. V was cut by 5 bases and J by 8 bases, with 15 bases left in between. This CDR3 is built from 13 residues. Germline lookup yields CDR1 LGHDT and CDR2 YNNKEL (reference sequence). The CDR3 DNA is TGTGCCAGCAGCTCAGCCCGGGTGGAAGAAGCTTTCTTT. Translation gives CASSSARVEEAFF.

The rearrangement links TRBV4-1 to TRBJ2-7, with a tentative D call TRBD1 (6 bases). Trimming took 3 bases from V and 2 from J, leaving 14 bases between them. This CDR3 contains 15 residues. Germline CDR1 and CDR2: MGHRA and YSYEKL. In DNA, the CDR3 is TGCGCCAGCAGCCAGGACCGGGACATCGCCTACGAGCAGTACTTC. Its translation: CASSQDRDIAYEQYF.

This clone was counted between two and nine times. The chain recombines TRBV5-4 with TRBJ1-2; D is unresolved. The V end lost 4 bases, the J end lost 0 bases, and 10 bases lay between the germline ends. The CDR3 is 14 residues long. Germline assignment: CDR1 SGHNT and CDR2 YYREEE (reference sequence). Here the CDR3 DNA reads TGTGCCAGCAGCCCGGAGAGTTCTAACTATGGCTACACCTTC. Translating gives CASSPESSNYGYTF.

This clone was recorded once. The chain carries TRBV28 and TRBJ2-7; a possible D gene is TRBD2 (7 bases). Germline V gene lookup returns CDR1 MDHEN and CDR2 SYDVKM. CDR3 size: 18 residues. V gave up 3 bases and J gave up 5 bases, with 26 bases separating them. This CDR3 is CASSFQRPRGGKLDEQYF. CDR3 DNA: TGTGCCAGCAGTTTTCAACGGCCGAGGGGGGGGAAACTCGACGAGCAGTACTTC. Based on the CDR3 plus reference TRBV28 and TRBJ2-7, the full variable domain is DVKVTQSSRYLVKRTGEKVFLECVQDMDHENMFWYRQDPGLGLRLIYFSYDVKMKEKGDIPEGYSVSREKKERFSLILESASTNQTSMYLCASSFQRPRGGKLDEQYFGPGTRLTVT.

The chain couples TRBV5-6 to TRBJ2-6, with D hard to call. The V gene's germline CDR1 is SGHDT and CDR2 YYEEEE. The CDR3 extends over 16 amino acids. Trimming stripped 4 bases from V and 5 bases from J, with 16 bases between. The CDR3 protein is CASSLQQLRRANVLTF. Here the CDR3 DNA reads TGTGCCAGCAGCCTACAACAGCTCCGCCGGGCCAACGTCCTGACTTTC.

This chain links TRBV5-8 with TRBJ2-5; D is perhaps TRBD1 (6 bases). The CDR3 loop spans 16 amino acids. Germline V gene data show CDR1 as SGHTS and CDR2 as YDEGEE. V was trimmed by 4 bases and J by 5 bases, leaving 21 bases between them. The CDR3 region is CASSAPRTEAWETQYF. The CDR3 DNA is TGTGCCAGCAGCGCCCCCAGGACAGAGGCGTGGGAGACCCAGTACTTC.